This T cell receptor (beta chain) was captured in a study of blood T cell repertoires in COVID-19 (dated by TCRdb to the early 2020s). Regarding the complete study: Collaborator samples came from the United States, Italy and Spain and covered acute and convalescent phases of COVID-19. The material from the prospective study consisted of cDNA or gDNA derived from T cells, B-cell-depleted T cells, or PBMCs. The dataset comprised deeply sampled blood TCRbeta repertoires from subjects exposed to, actively infected with, or recovered from COVID-19. The repertoires were made available in a free public database intended to serve as a resource for research on the immune response to SARS-CoV-2. Samples were obtained from the ongoing ImmuneRACE study (first 160 participants) and from over 1,000 subjects provided by 6 global collaborators. The sample metadata nearly always contained a de-identified subject ID, COVID-19 status, age in years and sex. Where HLA class I and class II types were available, the types were taken from metadata supplied by the sample provider, not from assay-based typing.

With regard to this clone: The antigen it binds to is not known. No base-level quality is on record; no much larger clone is a single base apart.

V has 0 bases trimmed and J has 0 bases trimmed; junction bases matching no gene number 9. The CDR3 covers 17 residues, taking in both the cysteine and the phenylalanine. CDR3 DNA is the only sequence kept; it has 51 bases, read in frame from the first base. CDR1 and CDR2, looked up from the germline V gene, are SGHRS and YFSETQ. TCRbeta CDR3 regions were amplified from genomic DNA by means of the immunoSEQ Assay, a bias-controlled multiplex PCR. The original pipeline was this. The number of nucleated cells in each sample was estimated by amplification of reference gene primers within the assay. To quantify the absolute abundance of each unique TCRbeta CDR3 rearrangement, sequence reads were collapsed and filtered. Productive Simpson clonality was computed per sample as the square root of Simpson's diversity index over productive rearrangements. As stored in TCRdb, this immuneACCESS dataset retains in-frame rearrangements with V and J assigned. A fraction of the clones does not appear; measured against another copy, unresolved V genes explain less than half of the discrepancy, and the remainder lacks a known reason. D and trimming come from the DNA, and the V and J calls and clone size come from that table. In all, the sample holds under 350,000 clones, and 86% of those were seen once. The top ten clonotypes cover roughly 4.2% of the sample.

Participants in the prospective study were enrolled through a virtual design, were aged about 18 to 90 years, and lived in approximately 25 United States geographic areas. Cohort assignment in the prospective study relied on participant-reported clinical history from a screening survey and a study questionnaire. In the prospective study, mobile phlebotomists collected whole blood, serum and a nasopharyngeal or oropharyngeal swab from each participant. Over a roughly 2-month period, participants in the prospective study had the option of providing additional blood draws and questionnaires. Before DNA extraction, blood samples from the prospective study were shipped at room temperature or frozen. Overall study results and their limits: How much clinical and demographic metadata was included differed by source and by participant, and the metadata was provided uncurated.

The clonotype comes from a woman aged 40 to 55 with acute COVID-19. The sample consisted of PBMCs or T cells enriched from blood (not recorded which). The chain employs TRBV5-1 and TRBJ2-7; TRBD1 agrees with 7 junctional bases. The CDR3: CASSLAGWAGGSYEQYF. The DNA is as follows: TGCGCCAGCAGCTTGGCCGGGTGGGCAGGGGGCTCCTACGAGCAGTACTTC.